This TCR beta chain originates from a study of neurological immune-mediated disorders. General study results and limits: Patients with HTLV-1-associated myelopathy showed the most TCR clonal expansion. Those with multiple sclerosis showed the least, falling below healthy controls.

This clonotype appeared many times. Its antigen is not known. Unsorted libraries used 2 million PBMCs kept at -80 degrees C. The CDR3 is 17 amino acids. V shed 6 bases and J 0 bases; nucleotides not matched to a gene: 13. In germline, CDR1 is DFQATT, CDR2 SNEGSKA (reference sequence). In TCRdb, the 5' RACE reads were re-called with MiXCR into one record per CDR3 protein. This table holds approximately 24,000 distinct CDR3 sequences, around 15% found once. This receptor was identified in a woman in her thirties or forties with HTLV-1-associated myelopathy (HAM/TSP). The chain links TRBV20-1 to TRBJ2-4; 8 bases align to TRBD1. Sequencing was carried out using PBMCs. The CDR3 region is CSARQGPGRQAKNIQYF. DNA of the CDR3: TGCAGTGCGAGACAGGGGCCTGGGAGGCAAGCCAAAAACATTCAGTACTTC.